Each of the 17 T cell receptor beta chains below was sequenced from the same sample in a study of shared clonotypes between healthy human individuals. The data were produced by immunoSEQ multiplex PCR, yet TCRdb's version contains in-frame clones alone and is incomplete. The table has about 450,000 clones, 79% seen once. Sequenced: PBMCs. The origin of the receptors is a woman in her thirties or forties in good health. Some clones in this sample may be carry-over from other donors' samples.

The chain joins TRBV11-3 to TRBJ2-1; perhaps TRBD1 as D (6 bases). V gave up 2 bases and J gave up 4 bases, with 12 bases separating them. The CDR3 spans 15 residues. The germline gives CDR1 SGHNT, CDR2 YENEEA. DNA for the CDR3: TGTGCCAGCAGCTTATTTGGGGACACTTACAATGAGCAGTTCTTC. Translation gives CASSLFGDTYNEQFF.

CDR3 protein: CAIRGQGESGYTF. The DNA of the CDR3 is TGTGCCATCCGGGGACAGGGGGAGAGTGGCTACACCTTC. V gene TRBV10-3 combines with J gene TRBJ1-2; 11 nucleotides agree with TRBD1. The CDR3 spans 13 residues. The J segment lost 7 bases and the V segment lost 8 bases, leaving 6 bases of the junction unmatched. Germline assignment: CDR1 ENHRY and CDR2 SYGVKD.

This chain uses TRBV2 with TRBJ2-1; TRBD2 agrees at 7 bases. This CDR3 comprises 14 residues. Losses at the gene ends were 6 bases for V and 8 bases for J; bases not matched to a gene: 10. CDR1 is SNHLY, CDR2 FYNNEI, per germline. The CDR3 DNA reads TGTGCCAGCAGCGGACTAGTGGGGAGGGATGAGCAGTTCTTC. Protein product: CASSGLVGRDEQFF.

V gene TRBV5-6 combines with J gene TRBJ2-7; no clear D. Between the trimmed V and J ends, which lost 0 bases and 6 bases, there was a span of 7 bases. CDR1 and CDR2 from the germline V gene are SGHDT and YYEEEE. CDR3 length: 12 residues. The CDR3 loop reads CASSLVVGEQYF. The CDR3 bases are TGTGCCAGCAGCTTGGTAGTCGGCGAGCAGTACTTC.

Only a few counts were recorded for this clone. In DNA form, the CDR3 reads TGTGCCAGCAAACCGGGTAGCGGGAGTTCCGATGAGCAGTTCTTC. Its translation: CASKPGSGSSDEQFF. This chain uses TRBV7-3 with TRBJ2-1, with TRBD2 matching 9 bases. The length of the CDR3 is 15 residues. In germline, CDR1 is SGHTA, CDR2 FQGTGA. Trimming cost V 7 bases and J 8 bases; bases outside gene matches: 12.

About this clone: An end of the junction does not agree with germline; a read error may underlie this. This chain joins TRBV6-1 and TRBJ2-5; D is undetermined. This CDR3 is built from 15 residues. The germline gives CDR1 MNHNS, CDR2 SASEGT. CDR3 in DNA: TGTGCCAGCAGTAACCGGGTCACCGTTTCAGAGGCCCAGTACTTC. Amino acids: CASSNRVTVSEAQYF.

This chain links TRBV5-1 with TRBJ2-2; 8 nucleotides agree with TRBD1. CDR3 length: 16 amino acids. CDR1 SGHRS and CDR2 YFSETQ come from the germline V gene. The V segment lost 4 bases and the J segment 1 base; nucleotides outside the gene matches: 6. The CDR3 is CASSIQGDLNTGELFF. CDR3 nucleotide sequence: TGCGCCAGCAGCATACAGGGGGACCTGAACACCGGGGAGCTGTTTTTT.

J is TRBJ1-1 and V is TRBV4-1, with no clear D. V lost 6 bases to trimming and J lost 0 bases, with 11 bases between them. Germline V CDR1 and CDR2: MGHRA, YSYEKL. The CDR3 spans 14 residues. The CDR3 protein is CASREVGLNTEAFF. Written as DNA, the CDR3 is TGCGCCAGCAGGGAGGTGGGTTTGAACACTGAAGCTTTCTTT.

V gene TRBV6-6 combines with J gene TRBJ1-2, with D perhaps matching TRBD1 (5 bases). Germline lookup yields CDR1 MNHNY and CDR2 SVGAGI (reference sequence). This CDR3 contains 14 residues. V lost 11 bases and J 2 bases, leaving 18 bases between the germline ends. The CDR3 region is CASQRKAGNYGYTF. CDR3 in DNA: TGTGCCTCTCAGAGGAAGGCAGGGAACTATGGCTACACCTTC.

This clone was seen a single time. The CDR3 coding sequence is TGCGCCAGCAACCCGGGGATGCACGGGACTAGCACAGATACGCAGTATTTT. Translated, it gives CASNPGMHGTSTDTQYF. The rearrangement links TRBV10-2 to TRBJ2-3; TRBD2 might be the D (6 bases). The germline V gene encodes CDR1 WSHSY and CDR2 SAAADI. Trimming stripped 7 bases from V and 0 bases from J, with 20 bases between. This CDR3 region has 17 residues.

This chain connects TRBV6-6 to TRBJ2-3, with 9 bases lining up with TRBD2. This CDR3 is built from 16 residues. Germline assignment: CDR1 MNHNY and CDR2 SVGAGI (reference sequence). J gave up 3 bases and V 0 bases, and 4 bases lay outside the gene matches. The chain's CDR3 is CASSYSVAGVTDTQYF. For the CDR3, the DNA is TGTGCCAGCAGTTACTCGGTAGCGGGAGTTACAGATACGCAGTATTTT.

The sample holds one count of this clone. This chain joins TRBV30 and TRBJ1-3, with D uncertain. Deletions cut 0 bases from V and 0 bases from J, with 6 bases between. Germline CDR1 and CDR2: GTSNPN and SVGIG (reference sequence). The CDR3 length is 14 residues. As DNA, the CDR3 is TGTGCCTGGAGTGTAGAGGTCTCTGGAAACACCATATATTTT. Amino acids: CAWSVEVSGNTIYF.

The genes are TRBV30 and TRBJ2-5, with D possibly being TRBD1 (5 bases). CDR1 and CDR2 (germline): GTSNPN, SVGIG (reference sequence). The V gene lost 2 bases and the J gene lost 2 bases, with 12 bases spanning the gap. CDR3 length equals 14 residues. For the CDR3, the DNA is TGTGCCTGGAGTCGAGGACAAAGGCAAGAGACCCAGTACTTC. Its protein product is CAWSRGQRQETQYF. The full variable domain, in which reference TRBV30 and TRBJ2-5 provide the parts outside the CDR3, is SQTIHQWPATLVQPVGSPLSLECTVEGTSNPNLYWYRQAAGRGLQLLFYSVGIGQISSEVPQNLSASRPQDRQFILSSKKLLLSDSGFYLCAWSRGQRQETQYFGPGTRLLVL.

The chain has TRBV11-2 and TRBJ1-2; 7 bases fit TRBD1. The ends lost 1 base at V and 2 bases at J; junction bases unmatched: 4. Germline CDR1 reads SGHAT; CDR2 reads FQNNGV. The CDR3 is 15 amino acids. The CDR3 protein is CASSLGPGQNYGYTF. CDR3 DNA: TGTGCCAGCAGCTTAGGACCGGGACAGAACTATGGCTACACCTTC.

The chain links TRBV28 to TRBJ1-1, with TRBD1 as a possible D gene (5 bases). Germline V CDR1 and CDR2: MDHEN, SYDVKM. CDR3 size: 13 residues. With 5 bases removed from V and 7 bases from J, the gap between germline ends came to 14 bases. The CDR3 DNA is TGTGCCAGCAGTCCCCCGGGACGGCTTGAAGCTTTCTTT. Protein product: CASSPPGRLEAFF. The full variable domain, rest sourced from reference TRBV28 and TRBJ1-1, is DVKVTQSSRYLVKRTGEKVFLECVQDMDHENMFWYRQDPGLGLRLIYFSYDVKMKEKGDIPEGYSVSREKKERFSLILESASTNQTSMYLCASSPPGRLEAFFGQGTRLTVV.

This clone occurred a few times. The chain employs TRBV28 and TRBJ1-1, with D tentatively TRBD1 (6 bases). Deletions cut 5 bases from V and 7 bases from J, with 17 bases between. CDR3 length: 14 amino acids. From germline, CDR1 is MDHEN and CDR2 SYDVKM. The CDR3, as DNA: TGTGCCAGCAGTCCCGGACAGCTGGAGGTTGAAGCTTTCTTT. It yields the protein CASSPGQLEVEAFF.

As regards this clone: Other nucleotide sequences from this sample produce the same CDR3. This chain links TRBV18 with TRBJ1-5, with 10 bases matching TRBD1. The length of the CDR3 is 15 residues. J lost 2 bases, V lost 2 bases, and 0 bases had no gene match. Germline V gene data show CDR1 as KGHSH and CDR2 as LQKENI. CDR3: CASSPGQGGNQPQHF. The CDR3, as DNA: TGTGCCAGCTCACCAGGACAGGGGGGCAATCAGCCCCAGCATTTT. The full variable domain, with the rest looked up from reference TRBV18 and TRBJ1-5, is NAGVMQNPRHLVRRRGQEARLRCSPMKGHSHVYWYRQLPEEGLKFMVYLQKENIIDESGMPKERFSAEFPKEGPSILRIQQVVRGDSAAYFCASSPGQGGNQPQHFGDGTRLSIL.